Reported below is one TCR beta chain. Compared with germline, one end of the junction differs, possibly owing to a read error. The source of the sample is a study of blood T cell repertoires in COVID-19. Study-level background: T cells, B-cell-depleted T cells, or PBMCs supplied cDNA or gDNA.

The CDR3 spans 14 residues. Germline loops: CDR1 SGHTA, CDR2 FQGTGA. The method was immunoSEQ multiplex PCR; TCRdb's version includes in-frame clones alone and lacks a portion of them. The sample shows about 230,000 clones, around four fifths of them seen only once. Input material: peripheral blood. The origin of this receptor is a woman between 65 and 79 years old with active or convalescent COVID-19. This sequence joins TRBV7-3 and TRBJ1-3; 8 nucleotides align to TRBD1. The CDR3 loop is CASSLTGGGNTIYF. The CDR3 region has the DNA TGTGCCAGCAGCCTAACAGGGGGAGGAAACACCATATATTTT.